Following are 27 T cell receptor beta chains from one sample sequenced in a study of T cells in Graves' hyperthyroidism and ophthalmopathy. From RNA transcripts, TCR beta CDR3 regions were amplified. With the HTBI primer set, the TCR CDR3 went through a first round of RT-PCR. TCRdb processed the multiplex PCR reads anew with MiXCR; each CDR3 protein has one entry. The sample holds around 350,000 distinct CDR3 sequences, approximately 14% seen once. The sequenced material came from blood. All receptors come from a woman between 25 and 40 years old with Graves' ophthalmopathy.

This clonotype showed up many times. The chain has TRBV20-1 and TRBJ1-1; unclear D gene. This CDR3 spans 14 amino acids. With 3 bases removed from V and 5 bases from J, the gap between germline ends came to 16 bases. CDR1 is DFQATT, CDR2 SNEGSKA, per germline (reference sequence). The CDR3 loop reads CSASRGPLGTEAFF. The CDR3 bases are TGCAGTGCTAGCCGAGGTCCCCTGGGGACTGAAGCTTTCTTT.

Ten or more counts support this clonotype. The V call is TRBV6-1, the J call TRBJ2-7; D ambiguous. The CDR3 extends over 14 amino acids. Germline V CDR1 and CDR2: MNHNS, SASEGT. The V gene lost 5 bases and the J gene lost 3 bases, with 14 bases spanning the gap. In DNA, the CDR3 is TGTGCCAGCAGTCCCGGTCCCCAACTCTACGAGCAGTACTTC. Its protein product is CASSPGPQLYEQYF.

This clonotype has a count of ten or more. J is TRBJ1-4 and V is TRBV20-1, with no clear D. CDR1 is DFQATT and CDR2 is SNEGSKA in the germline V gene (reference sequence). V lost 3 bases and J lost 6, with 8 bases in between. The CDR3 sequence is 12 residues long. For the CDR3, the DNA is TGCAGTGCTAGCCGGACGGATGAAAAACTGTTTTTT. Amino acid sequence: CSASRTDEKLFF.

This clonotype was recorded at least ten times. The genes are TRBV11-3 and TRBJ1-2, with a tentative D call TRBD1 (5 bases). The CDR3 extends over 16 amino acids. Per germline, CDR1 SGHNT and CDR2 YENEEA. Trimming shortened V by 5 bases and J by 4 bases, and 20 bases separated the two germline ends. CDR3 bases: TGTGCCAGCAGCCCCCGAGGAGGGGACTCCGGCTATGGCTACACCTTC. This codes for CASSPRGGDSGYGYTF.

In nucleotides, the CDR3 is TGTGCCAGTTCCTTGCAGGGCACAAGTAGCTACGAGCAGTACTTC. Its translation: CASSLQGTSSYEQYF. The rearrangement uses TRBV5-5 and TRBJ2-7, with D possibly being TRBD1 (5 bases). Germline loops: CDR1 SGHKS, CDR2 YYEKEE (reference sequence). This CDR3 spans 15 amino acids. The V end was cut by 8 bases, the J end by 3 bases, with 21 bases between.

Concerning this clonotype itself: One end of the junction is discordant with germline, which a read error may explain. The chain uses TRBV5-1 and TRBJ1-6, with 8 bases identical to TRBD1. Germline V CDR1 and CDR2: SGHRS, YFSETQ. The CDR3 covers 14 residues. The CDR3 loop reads CASSLDRARSPLHF. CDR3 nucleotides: TGTGCCAGCAGCTTGGACAGGGCTAGGTCACCCCTCCACTTT.

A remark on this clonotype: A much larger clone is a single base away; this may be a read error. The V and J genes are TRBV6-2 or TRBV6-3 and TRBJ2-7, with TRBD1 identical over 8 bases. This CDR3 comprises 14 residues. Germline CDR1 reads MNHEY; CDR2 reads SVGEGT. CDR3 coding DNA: TGTGCCAGCAGTACGGACAGGGCCTCCTGCGAGCAGTACTTC. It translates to CASSTDRASCEQYF.

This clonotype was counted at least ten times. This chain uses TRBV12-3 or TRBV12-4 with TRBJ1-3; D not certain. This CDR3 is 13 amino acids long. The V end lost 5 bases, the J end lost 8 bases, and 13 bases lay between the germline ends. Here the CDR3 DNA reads TGTGCCAGCAGTCCGGTCTTATGGGACACCATATATTTT. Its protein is CASSPVLWDTIYF.

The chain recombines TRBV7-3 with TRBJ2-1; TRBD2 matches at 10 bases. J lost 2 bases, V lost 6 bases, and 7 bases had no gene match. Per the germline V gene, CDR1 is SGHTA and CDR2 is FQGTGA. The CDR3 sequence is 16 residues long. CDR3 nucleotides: TGTGCCAGCAGGCAAAGCGGGGGGGCGGCCTACAATGAGCAGTTCTTC. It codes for CASRQSGGAAYNEQFF.

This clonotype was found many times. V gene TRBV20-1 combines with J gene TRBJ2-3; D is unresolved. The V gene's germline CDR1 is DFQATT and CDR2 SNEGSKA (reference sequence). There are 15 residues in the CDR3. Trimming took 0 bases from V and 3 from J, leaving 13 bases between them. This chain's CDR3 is CSARDLEEGTDTQYF. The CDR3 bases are TGCAGTGCTAGAGATTTAGAGGAAGGGACAGATACGCAGTATTTT.

CDR3 in DNA: TGTGCCAGCTCACACAAAGGTTACAATGAGCAGTTCTTC. This sequence encodes CASSHKGYNEQFF. This chain joins TRBV18 and TRBJ2-1; D call uncertain. V dropped 4 bases and J dropped 4 bases, with 8 bases sitting between them. The CDR3 runs to 13 residues. Germline CDR1 and CDR2: KGHSH and LQKENI.

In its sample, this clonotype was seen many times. The CDR3 loop reads CASSVEQGSDNEQFF. The CDR3 DNA is TGTGCCAGCAGCGTAGAGCAGGGATCGGACAATGAGCAGTTCTTC. The rearrangement joins TRBV9 to TRBJ2-1; D may be TRBD1 (5 bases). This CDR3 comprises 15 residues. The germline V and J ends were trimmed by 0 bases and 5 bases, with 12 bases remaining between them. Per germline, CDR1 SGDLS and CDR2 YYNGEE.

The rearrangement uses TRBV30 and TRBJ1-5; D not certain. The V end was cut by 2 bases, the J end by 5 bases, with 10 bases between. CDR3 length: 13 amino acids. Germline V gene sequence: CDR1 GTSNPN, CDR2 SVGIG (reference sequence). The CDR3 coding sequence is TGTGCCTGGAGTAGACAATATGATCAGCCCCAGCATTTT. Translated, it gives CAWSRQYDQPQHF.

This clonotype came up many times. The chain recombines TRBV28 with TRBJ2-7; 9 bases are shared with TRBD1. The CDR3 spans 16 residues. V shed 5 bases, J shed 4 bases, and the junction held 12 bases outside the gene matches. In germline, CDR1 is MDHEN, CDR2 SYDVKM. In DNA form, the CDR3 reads TGTGCCAGCAGTCGCAACCCAGGGACAGGGCTATACGAGCAGTACTTC. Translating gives CASSRNPGTGLYEQYF.

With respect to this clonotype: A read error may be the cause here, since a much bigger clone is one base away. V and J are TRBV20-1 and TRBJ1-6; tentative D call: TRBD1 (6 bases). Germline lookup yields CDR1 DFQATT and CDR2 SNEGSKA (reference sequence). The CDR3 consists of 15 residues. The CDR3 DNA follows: TGCAGTGCTAGTTCGTCACAGGGAGGTTATTCATCCCTCCACTTT. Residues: CSASSSQGGYSSLHF.

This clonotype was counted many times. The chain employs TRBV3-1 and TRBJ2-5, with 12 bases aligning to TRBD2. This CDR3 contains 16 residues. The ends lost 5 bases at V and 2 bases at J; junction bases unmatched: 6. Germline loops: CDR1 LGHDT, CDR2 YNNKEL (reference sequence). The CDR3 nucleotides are TGTGCCAGCAGCTTTCGACTAGCGGGGGATCAAGAGACCCAGTACTTC. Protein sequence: CASSFRLAGDQETQYF.

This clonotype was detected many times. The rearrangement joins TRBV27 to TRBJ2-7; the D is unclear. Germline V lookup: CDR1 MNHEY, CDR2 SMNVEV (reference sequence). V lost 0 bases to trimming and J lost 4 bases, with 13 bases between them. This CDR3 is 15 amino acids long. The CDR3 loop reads CASSLSSARWYEQYF. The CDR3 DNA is TGTGCCAGCAGTTTATCGAGCGCCCGTTGGTACGAGCAGTACTTC.

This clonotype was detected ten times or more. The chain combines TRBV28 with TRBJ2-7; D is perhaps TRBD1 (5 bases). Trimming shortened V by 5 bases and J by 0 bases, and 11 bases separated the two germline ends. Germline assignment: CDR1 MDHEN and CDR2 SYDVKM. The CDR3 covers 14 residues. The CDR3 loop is CASSPLTASYEQYF. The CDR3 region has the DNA TGTGCCAGCAGTCCTTTGACAGCCTCCTACGAGCAGTACTTC.

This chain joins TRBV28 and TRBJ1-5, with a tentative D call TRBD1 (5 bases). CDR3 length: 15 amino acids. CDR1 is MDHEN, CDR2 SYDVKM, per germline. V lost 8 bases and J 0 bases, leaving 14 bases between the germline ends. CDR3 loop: CASAMEGHSNQPQHF. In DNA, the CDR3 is TGTGCCAGCGCAATGGAGGGGCATAGCAATCAGCCCCAGCATTTT.

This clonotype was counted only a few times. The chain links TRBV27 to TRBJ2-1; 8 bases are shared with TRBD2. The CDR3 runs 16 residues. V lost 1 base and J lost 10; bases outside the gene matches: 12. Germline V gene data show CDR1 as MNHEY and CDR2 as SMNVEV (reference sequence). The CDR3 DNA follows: TGTGCCAGCAGTTTATTGATAGCGGGGAGTTCATACGAGCAGTTCTTC. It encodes CASSLLIAGSSYEQFF.

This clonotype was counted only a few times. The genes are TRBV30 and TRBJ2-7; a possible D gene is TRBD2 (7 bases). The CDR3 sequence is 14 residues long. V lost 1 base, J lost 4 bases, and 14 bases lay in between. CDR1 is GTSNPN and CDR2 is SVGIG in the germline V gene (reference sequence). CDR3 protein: CAWSAGGARYEQYF. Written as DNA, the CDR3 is TGTGCCTGGAGTGCTGGGGGGGCCAGGTACGAGCAGTACTTC.

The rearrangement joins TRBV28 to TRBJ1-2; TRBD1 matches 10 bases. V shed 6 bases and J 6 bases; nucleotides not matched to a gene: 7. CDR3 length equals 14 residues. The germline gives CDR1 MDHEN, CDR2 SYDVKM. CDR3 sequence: CASRIGQGGDGYTF. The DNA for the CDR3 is TGTGCCAGCAGAATAGGACAGGGGGGGGATGGCTACACCTTC.

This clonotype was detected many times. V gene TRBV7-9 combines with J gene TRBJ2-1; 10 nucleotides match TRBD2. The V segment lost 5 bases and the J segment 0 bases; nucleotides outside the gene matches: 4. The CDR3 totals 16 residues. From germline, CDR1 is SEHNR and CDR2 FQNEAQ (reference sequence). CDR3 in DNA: TGTGCCAGCAGCCCACTAGCGGGGAACTCCTACAATGAGCAGTTCTTC. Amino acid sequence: CASSPLAGNSYNEQFF.

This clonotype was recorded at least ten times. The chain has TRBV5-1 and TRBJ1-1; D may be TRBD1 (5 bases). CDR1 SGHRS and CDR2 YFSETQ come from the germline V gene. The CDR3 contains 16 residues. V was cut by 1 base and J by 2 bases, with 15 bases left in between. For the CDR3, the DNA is TGCGCCAGCAGCTTGAGGACATCAGGTTTTAACACTGAAGCTTTCTTT. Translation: CASSLRTSGFNTEAFF. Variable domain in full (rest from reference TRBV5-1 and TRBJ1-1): KAGVTQTPRYLIKTRGQQVTLSCSPISGHRSVSWYQQTPGQGLQFLFEYFSETQRNKGNFPGRFSGRQFSNSRSEMNVSTLELGDSALYLCASSLRTSGFNTEAFFGQGTRLTVV.

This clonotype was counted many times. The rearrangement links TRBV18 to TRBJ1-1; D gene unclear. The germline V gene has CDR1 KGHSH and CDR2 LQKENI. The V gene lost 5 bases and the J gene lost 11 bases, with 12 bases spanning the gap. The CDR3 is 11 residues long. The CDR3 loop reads CASSETEEAFF. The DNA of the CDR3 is TGTGCCAGCTCAGAAACTGAAGAGGCTTTCTTT.

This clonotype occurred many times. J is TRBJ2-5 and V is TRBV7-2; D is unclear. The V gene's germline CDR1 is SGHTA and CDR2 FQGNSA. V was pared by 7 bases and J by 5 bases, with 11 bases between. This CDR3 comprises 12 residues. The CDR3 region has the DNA TGTGCCAGCACCCTAGGCGGTGAGACCCAGTACTTC. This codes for CASTLGGETQYF.

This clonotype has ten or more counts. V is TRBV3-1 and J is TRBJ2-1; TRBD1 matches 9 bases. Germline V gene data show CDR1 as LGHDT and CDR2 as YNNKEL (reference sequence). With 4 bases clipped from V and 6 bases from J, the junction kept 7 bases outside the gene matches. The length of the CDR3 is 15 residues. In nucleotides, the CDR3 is TGTGCCAGCAGCCTCAGACAGGGGGGACTCAATGAGCAGTTCTTC. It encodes CASSLRQGGLNEQFF.